The 28 T cell receptor beta chains below were found in one sample sequenced in a study of T cells in Graves' hyperthyroidism and ophthalmopathy. TCR beta CDR3 regions were amplified from RNA. The HTBI primer set was used in a first-round RT-PCR of the TCR CDR3. TCRdb called the multiplex PCR reads again in MiXCR, with one record for every CDR3 protein. The table lists about 290,000 distinct CDR3 sequences, roughly 19% of them singletons, with about two fifths in the top ten. Sample: blood. The receptors were sampled from a man aged 50-59 years with Graves' ophthalmopathy.

This clonotype occurred a few times. The rearrangement joins TRBV20-1 to TRBJ1-6; maybe TRBD1 (5 bases). The germline CDR1 and CDR2 sequences are DFQATT and SNEGSKA (reference sequence). V lost 6 bases to trimming and J lost 10 bases, with 19 bases between them. The CDR3 totals 14 residues. CDR3 residues: CSAPKGPRGSPLHF. The CDR3 nucleotides are TGCAGTGCCCCGAAGGGGCCCCGAGGATCACCCCTCCACTTT.

This clonotype was observed at least ten times. The genes are TRBV20-1 and TRBJ2-7; TRBD2 agrees at 16 bases. The CDR3 length is 15 residues. V was clipped by 6 bases and J by 7 bases; unmatched bases: 9. Germline V gene data show CDR1 as DFQATT and CDR2 as SNEGSKA (reference sequence). CDR3 protein: CSAPGTSGRGWEQYF. The CDR3 region has the DNA TGCAGTGCACCCGGGACTAGCGGGAGGGGGTGGGAGCAGTACTTC.

V usage is TRBV19 and J usage is TRBJ1-2; a weak D match, TRBD1 (5 bases). The V gene's germline CDR1 is LNHDA and CDR2 SQIVND (reference sequence). The V end was cut by 3 bases, the J end by 0 bases, with 14 bases between. The CDR3 runs to 16 residues. The DNA of the CDR3 is TGTGCCAGTAGTATTGGGGCCGGCAGGGCTAACTATGGCTACACCTTC. It encodes CASSIGAGRANYGYTF.

This clonotype was observed a few times. The rearrangement uses TRBV12-3 or TRBV12-4 and TRBJ2-3; D may be TRBD2 (6 bases). The CDR3 is 16 residues long. V gave up 0 bases and J gave up 0 bases, with 10 bases separating them. The CDR3: CASSLARGPSTDTQYF. The CDR3 coding sequence is TGTGCCAGCAGTTTAGCGCGGGGTCCTAGCACAGATACGCAGTATTTT.

Comments on this clonotype: Germline and junction disagree at one end, which may indicate a read error. The rearrangement joins TRBV4-1 to TRBJ1-6, with D possibly matching TRBD1 (5 bases). Germline V gene sequence: CDR1 MGHRA, CDR2 YSYEKL. The CDR3 covers 15 residues. The CDR3 DNA sequence: TGTGCCAGCAGCCACGATCGACAGAGAAATTCACCCCTCCACTTT. This codes for CASSHDRQRNSPLHF.

The sample holds many counts of this clonotype. V is TRBV12-3 or TRBV12-4 and J is TRBJ1-5; the D gene is possibly TRBD1 (6 bases). This CDR3 has 15 amino acids. V was cut by 5 bases and J by 0 bases, with 11 bases left in between. The CDR3 bases are TGTGCCAGCAGTCCGAGGGGGATTAGCAATCAGCCCCAGCATTTT. Translating it yields CASSPRGISNQPQHF.

The chain is built from TRBV5-4 and TRBJ2-5; tentative D call: TRBD1 (5 bases). Trimming left V 1 base short and J 3 bases short, with 10 bases between. CDR3 length: 14 residues. Per germline, CDR1 SGHNT and CDR2 YYREEE (reference sequence). In DNA form, the CDR3 reads TGTGCCAGCAGCTTGCAGACAGAAGAAGAGACCCAGTACTTC. Amino acid sequence: CASSLQTEEETQYF.

V usage is TRBV9 and J usage is TRBJ2-3; the D call may be TRBD1 or TRBD2 (6 bases each). The CDR3 covers 15 residues. Germline values: CDR1 SGDLS, CDR2 YYNGEE. The germline V and J ends were trimmed by 0 bases and 3 bases, with 11 bases remaining between them. The CDR3 region has the DNA TGTGCCAGCAGCGTAGCGCGGAGGGGGACAGATACGCAGTATTTT. Translation gives CASSVARRGTDTQYF. Using reference TRBV9 and TRBJ2-3 for the parts outside the CDR3, the full variable domain is DSGVTQTPKHLITATGQRVTLRCSPRSGDLSVYWYQQSLDQGLQFLIQYYNGEERAKGNILERFSAQQFPDLHSELNLSSLELGDSALYFCASSVARRGTDTQYFGPGTRLTVL.

Only a few counts were recorded for this clonotype. The chain is built from TRBV29-1 and TRBJ2-2; weak D call: TRBD2 (6 bases). Looked up from germline, CDR1 is SQVTM and CDR2 is ANQGSEA. V lost 3 bases, J lost 4 bases, and 15 bases lay in between. The CDR3 contains 15 residues. The CDR3: CSVEGGVLGTGELFF. The CDR3, as DNA: TGCAGCGTTGAGGGCGGGGTTTTGGGCACCGGGGAGCTGTTTTTT.

The chain has TRBV20-1 and TRBJ2-2; D is undetermined. Per germline, CDR1 DFQATT and CDR2 SNEGSKA (reference sequence). The CDR3 contains 16 residues. V lost 0 bases and J lost 3, with 14 bases in between. This CDR3 is CSARDRALWDTGELFF. Written as DNA, the CDR3 is TGCAGTGCTAGAGATCGGGCTTTGTGGGACACCGGGGAGCTGTTTTTT.

This clonotype was counted only a few times. The V gene is TRBV15, the J gene TRBJ1-2, with D possibly TRBD1 on 5 matching bases. The CDR3 contains 16 residues. Between the trimmed V and J ends, which lost 3 bases and 3 bases, there was a span of 17 bases. Germline CDR1 reads LNHNV; CDR2 reads YYDKDF (reference sequence). The CDR3 here is CATSSPGAPSDYGYTF. In DNA, the CDR3 is TGTGCCACCAGCAGTCCTGGGGCCCCTTCCGACTATGGCTACACCTTC.

The chain carries TRBV15 and TRBJ1-5; TRBD1 matches 9 bases. Germline V gene lookup returns CDR1 LNHNV and CDR2 YYDKDF (reference sequence). With V trimmed by 1 base and J by 1 base, 5 bases remained unmatched. This CDR3 has 17 residues. The CDR3 nucleotides read TGTGCCACCAGCAGAGGCCCCGACAGGGGGAGCAATCAGCCCCAGCATTTT. Amino acids: CATSRGPDRGSNQPQHF. Drawing the rest from reference TRBV15 and TRBJ1-5, the complete variable domain is DAMVIQNPRYQVTQFGKPVTLSCSQTLNHNVMYWYQQKSSQAPKLLFHYYDKDFNNEADTPDNFQSRRPNTSFCFLDIRSPGLGDTAMYLCATSRGPDRGSNQPQHFGDGTRLSIL.

In this sample, this clonotype turned up a few times. The chain has TRBV14 and TRBJ1-1; 7 nucleotides agree with TRBD1. Looked up from germline, CDR1 is SGHDN and CDR2 is FVKESK. Trimming took 3 bases from V and 7 from J; bases not matched to a gene: 8. The length of the CDR3 is 14 residues. The CDR3 bases are TGTGCCAGCAGCCATCGACAGGGATCGGGTGAAGCTTTCTTT. It yields the protein CASSHRQGSGEAFF.

This clonotype was recorded at least ten times. The chain links TRBV18 to TRBJ1-6, with 9 bases that match TRBD1. The V and J ends lost 3 bases and 10 bases, in that order; junction bases with no gene match: 7. The CDR3 is 15 residues long. Germline assignment: CDR1 KGHSH and CDR2 LQKENI. The chain's CDR3 is CASSPGTGLASPLHF. The CDR3 DNA is TGTGCCAGCTCACCGGGGACAGGGCTCGCCTCACCCCTCCACTTT.

This clonotype was detected ten times or more. V is TRBV9 and J is TRBJ2-1; D is perhaps TRBD1 or TRBD2 (6 bases each). CDR1 SGDLS and CDR2 YYNGEE come from the germline V gene. Trimming pared 4 bases from V and 0 bases from J, leaving 14 bases between. This CDR3 has 16 amino acids. As DNA, the CDR3 is TGTGCCAGCAGCTTCTCGGGGGCTAGCTCCTACAATGAGCAGTTCTTC. It encodes CASSFSGASSYNEQFF. The whole variable domain, remainder taken from reference TRBV9 and TRBJ2-1, is DSGVTQTPKHLITATGQRVTLRCSPRSGDLSVYWYQQSLDQGLQFLIQYYNGEERAKGNILERFSAQQFPDLHSELNLSSLELGDSALYFCASSFSGASSYNEQFFGPGTRLTVL.

This clonotype was seen only a few times. The V call is TRBV6-1, the J call TRBJ1-1; possibly TRBD1 for D (6 bases). Germline loops: CDR1 MNHNS, CDR2 SASEGT. This CDR3 region has 13 residues. V was shortened by 6 bases and J by 4 bases, with 12 bases between the two germline ends. The CDR3 nucleotides read TGTGCCAGCAGAACAGGGTCCGGCACTGAAGCTTTCTTT. It translates to CASRTGSGTEAFF.

V is TRBV19 and J is TRBJ2-2, with 16 bases aligning to TRBD2. V shed 0 bases, J shed 3 bases, and the junction held 7 bases outside the gene matches. This CDR3 comprises 20 residues. From germline, CDR1 is LNHDA and CDR2 SQIVND (reference sequence). CDR3 region: CASSIDSGLAGGPYTGELFF. As DNA, the CDR3 is TGTGCCAGTAGTATAGATTCGGGACTAGCGGGAGGGCCCTACACCGGGGAGCTGTTTTTT.

This clonotype appeared a single time. The CDR3 loop reads CATSREKGAIAFF. CDR3 in DNA: TGTGCCACCAGCAGAGAGAAGGGGGCGATAGCTTTCTTT. V usage is TRBV15 and J usage is TRBJ1-1; the match to TRBD1 covers 7 bases. This CDR3 spans 13 amino acids. V was clipped by 0 bases and J by 10 bases; unmatched bases: 5. Germline V gene lookup returns CDR1 LNHNV and CDR2 YYDKDF (reference sequence).

At least ten counts were recorded for this clonotype. The rearrangement links TRBV12-3 or TRBV12-4 to TRBJ2-7; no reliable D call. This CDR3 spans 13 amino acids. Trimming pared 1 base from V and 5 bases from J, leaving 9 bases between. The CDR3 protein is CASSLGRDNEQYF. The DNA for the CDR3 is TGTGCCAGCAGTTTAGGCAGAGATAACGAGCAGTACTTC.

Turning to this clonotype: Germline and junction disagree at one end, which may indicate a read error. The rearrangement uses TRBV11-2 and TRBJ2-3; perhaps TRBD2 as D (6 bases). The germline V gene encodes CDR1 SGHAT and CDR2 FQNNGV. The CDR3 extends over 12 amino acids. The CDR3 protein is CACSRGTDTQYF. CDR3 nucleotide sequence: TGTGCCTGCAGCCGGGGGACAGATACGCAGTATTTT.

This clonotype was detected a few times. For the CDR3, the DNA is TGTGCCAGTAGTCAGGCGAGGCAGTTCAACACAGATACGCAGTATTTT. This gives the protein CASSQARQFNTDTQYF. The gene calls are TRBV19 and TRBJ2-3, with D unresolved. V lost 5 bases and J 2 bases, leaving 17 bases between the germline ends. The CDR3 has 16 amino acids. The germline V gene encodes CDR1 LNHDA and CDR2 SQIVND (reference sequence).

The chain recombines TRBV20-1 with TRBJ1-1, with D hard to call. Germline loops: CDR1 DFQATT, CDR2 SNEGSKA (reference sequence). CDR3 size: 12 residues. Trimming shortened V by 1 base and J by 9 bases, and 12 bases separated the two germline ends. This chain's CDR3 is CSARVAEQKAFF. DNA for the CDR3: TGCAGTGCTAGAGTGGCGGAACAAAAAGCTTTCTTT.

This clonotype appeared many times. The rearrangement links TRBV30 to TRBJ1-5, with D perhaps TRBD1 (5 bases). The CDR3 spans 15 residues. V lost 0 bases and J lost 0, with 9 bases in between. Germline V CDR1 and CDR2: GTSNPN, SVGIG (reference sequence). The CDR3 coding sequence is TGTGCCTGGAGTGTAGGGACCAATAGCAATCAGCCCCAGCATTTT. This encodes CAWSVGTNSNQPQHF.

In this sample, this clonotype turned up many times. V is TRBV5-8 and J is TRBJ2-5, with D perhaps being TRBD1 or TRBD2 (5 bases each). The CDR3 consists of 15 residues. Trimming left V 0 bases short and J 4 bases short, with 13 bases between. The germline gives CDR1 SGHTS, CDR2 YDEGEE. The CDR3 sequence: CASSLENGAGETQYF. CDR3 coding DNA: TGTGCCAGCAGCTTGGAAAATGGGGCGGGAGAGACCCAGTACTTC.

This clonotype has only a few counts. The chain joins TRBV10-3 to TRBJ1-1, with 8 bases identical to TRBD1. Germline CDR1 and CDR2: ENHRY and SYGVKD. This CDR3 comprises 14 residues. Unmatched junction bases numbered 5, after V lost 7 bases and J lost 1 base. The CDR3 region is CAITRDRSNTEAFF. Written as DNA, the CDR3 is TGTGCCATCACCAGGGACAGGTCGAACACTGAAGCTTTCTTT.

This chain uses TRBV24-1 with TRBJ1-4; tentative D call: TRBD1 (6 bases). Germline assignment: CDR1 KGHDR and CDR2 SFDVKD. The CDR3 totals 18 residues. Trimming took 3 bases from V and 0 from J, leaving 16 bases between them. This CDR3 reads CATSDLRRGEATNEKLFF. CDR3 nucleotides: TGTGCCACCAGTGATCTACGCAGGGGTGAGGCAACTAATGAAAAACTGTTTTTT.

This clonotype was seen ten or more times. The germline gene is not matched at one end of the junction; a read error may be the cause. V usage is TRBV24-1 and J usage is TRBJ2-7; D call uncertain. There are 13 residues in the CDR3. Germline CDR1 reads KGHDR; CDR2 reads SFDVKD. Here the CDR3 DNA reads TGTGTCACCACGTTGAGCCTAGTAAACGAGCAGTACTTC. Translation gives CVTTLSLVNEQYF.

This clonotype showed up just a few times. CDR3 nucleotide sequence: TGTGCCAGCAGCCTCCTATTCAAAGCGGGGGACCTGAATGAGCAGTTCTTC. This codes for CASSLLFKAGDLNEQFF. This chain connects TRBV3-1 to TRBJ2-1, with TRBD2 identical over 8 bases. Germline V CDR1 and CDR2: LGHDT, YNNKEL (reference sequence). The J segment lost 7 bases and the V segment lost 4 bases, leaving 15 bases of the junction unmatched. This CDR3 is 17 amino acids long.